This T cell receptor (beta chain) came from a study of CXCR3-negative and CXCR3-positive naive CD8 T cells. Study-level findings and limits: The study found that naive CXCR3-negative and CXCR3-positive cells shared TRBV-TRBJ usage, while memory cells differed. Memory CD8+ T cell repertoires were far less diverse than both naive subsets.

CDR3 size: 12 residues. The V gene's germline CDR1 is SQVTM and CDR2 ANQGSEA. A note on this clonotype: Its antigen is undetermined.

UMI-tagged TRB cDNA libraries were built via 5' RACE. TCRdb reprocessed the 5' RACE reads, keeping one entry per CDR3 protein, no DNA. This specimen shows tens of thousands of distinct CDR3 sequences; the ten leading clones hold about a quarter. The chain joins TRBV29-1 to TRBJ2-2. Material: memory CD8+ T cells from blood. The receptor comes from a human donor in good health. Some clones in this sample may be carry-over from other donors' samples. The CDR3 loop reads CSVAEKTGELFF.